Listed below are T cell receptor beta chains from one sample, sequenced in a study of cytomegalovirus exposure and HLA in healthy donors. Profiling relied on immunoSEQ multiplex PCR, and the TCRdb table lists in-frame clones only, not all of them. The sample has around 180,000 clones; more than 65% are singletons. Sequenced sample: PBMCs. These TCRs come from a woman in her forties or fifties in good health and CMV-seronegative. CDR3s leave out the opening cysteine and the closing phenylalanine or tryptophan. The order of the fields is J gene, V gene, CDR3 protein.

J: TRBJ2-5; V: TRBV14; CDR3: ASSQDGRRGQETQY
J: TRBJ2-7; V: TRBV5-8; CDR3: ASSRPGISYEQY
J: TRBJ2-3; V: TRBV28; CDR3: AIKAGGNTDTQY
J: TRBJ1-5; V: TRBV18; CDR3: ASSLDRIYNQPQH
J: TRBJ1-4; V: TRBV6-5; CDR3: ASSYGQRNEKLF
J: TRBJ2-7; V: TRBV28; CDR3: ASRGEDWTYEQY
J: TRBJ2-2; V: TRBV6-1; CDR3: ASSEAFASTSGELF
J: TRBJ2-2; V: TRBV28; CDR3: ASSFVDTGELF
J: TRBJ2-2; V: TRBV2; CDR3: ASRDRGSGELF
J: TRBJ2-1; V: TRBV2; CDR3: ASSRTSGTYNEQF
J: TRBJ2-1; V: TRBV4-2; CDR3: ASSLTSVGARNEQF
J: TRBJ1-3; V: TRBV15; CDR3: ATSRAGNTIY
J: TRBJ1-6; V: TRBV11-2; CDR3: ASSFSSNSPLH
J: TRBJ2-7; V: TRBV18; CDR3: ASSPGPYSRLAHPNKQY
J: TRBJ2-2; V: TRBV5-1; CDR3: ASSRQGDTGELF
J: TRBJ1-2; V: TRBV25-1; CDR3: ASSESDRVWYGYT